A single sample is the source of the 28 T cell receptor beta chains below, sequenced in a study of control samples from healthy donors and cancer patients. Sequenced by immunoSEQ multiplex PCR; TCRdb stores in-frame clones only, minus some. This sample carries around 30,000 clones, roughly 94% of them seen once, and the ten largest clones take 6.6%. The sample was blood. These receptors were collected from a man in his fifties or sixties in good health.

In this sample, this clone turned up once. DNA for the CDR3: TGCGCCAGCAGCTTATGGGGGGGCCAGAACACCGGGGAGCTGTTTTTT. The encoded protein is CASSLWGGQNTGELFF. The chain joins TRBV5-1 to TRBJ2-2; maybe TRBD2 (7 bases). This CDR3 comprises 16 residues. V was cut by 2 bases and J by 1 base, with 12 bases left in between. Germline V CDR1 and CDR2: SGHRS, YFSETQ.

The gene calls are TRBV18 and TRBJ2-2, with 10 nucleotides matching TRBD1. V dropped 0 bases and J dropped 5; count of bases not matched to a gene: 3. Germline values: CDR1 KGHSH, CDR2 LQKENI. The CDR3 has 16 amino acids. CDR3 sequence: CASSPPGTGDTGELFF. CDR3 nucleotides: TGTGCCAGCTCACCACCGGGGACAGGGGATACCGGGGAGCTGTTTTTT.

The chain carries TRBV5-1 and TRBJ1-1; D may be TRBD1 (6 bases). This CDR3 region has 11 residues. V dropped 2 bases and J dropped 11 bases, with 10 bases sitting between them. CDR1 is SGHRS, CDR2 YFSETQ, per germline. CDR3 in DNA: TGCGCCAGCAGCTTAGCAGGGGTTGCTTTCTTT. Translation gives CASSLAGVAFF.

The rearrangement uses TRBV7-2 and TRBJ1-5; D is ambiguous. Germline CDR1 and CDR2: SGHTA and FQGNSA. V dropped 1 base and J dropped 4 bases, with 11 bases sitting between them. The CDR3 loop spans 15 amino acids. CDR3 in amino acids: CASSLGFWKNQPQHF. The DNA of the CDR3 is TGTGCCAGCAGCTTAGGATTTTGGAAGAATCAGCCCCAGCATTTT.

V gene TRBV7-9 combines with J gene TRBJ1-4; D is ambiguous. This CDR3 has 14 amino acids. In germline, CDR1 is SEHNR, CDR2 FQNEAQ (reference sequence). Trimming cost V 5 bases and J 8 bases, with 15 bases left between them. The chain's CDR3 is CASSQPVGGEKLFF. The CDR3, as DNA: TGTGCCAGCAGCCAACCCGTGGGAGGAGAAAAACTGTTTTTT.

The gene calls are TRBV27 and TRBJ2-5, with 9 bases that match TRBD2. The V gene's germline CDR1 is MNHEY and CDR2 SMNVEV (reference sequence). With 1 base clipped from V and 4 bases from J, the junction kept 4 bases outside the gene matches. This CDR3 contains 15 residues. The CDR3 region is CASSLLASGVETQYF. As DNA, the CDR3 is TGTGCCAGCAGTTTATTGGCTAGCGGGGTAGAGACCCAGTACTTC.

The chain is built from TRBV18 and TRBJ1-2, with 9 bases matching TRBD1. The CDR3 spans 14 residues. J lost 3 bases, V lost 6 bases, and 5 bases had no gene match. Germline V lookup: CDR1 KGHSH, CDR2 LQKENI. CDR3 DNA: TGTGCCAGCTCCCTGGGACAGGGAGACTATGGCTACACCTTC. Its protein is CASSLGQGDYGYTF.

This chain connects TRBV11-3 to TRBJ2-2, with 7 bases identical to TRBD1. The ends lost 7 bases at V and 5 bases at J; junction bases unmatched: 4. This CDR3 has 13 residues. CDR1 is SGHNT and CDR2 is YENEEA in the germline V gene. CDR3 in amino acids: CASTTGATGELFF. As DNA, the CDR3 is TGTGCCAGCACCACAGGGGCTACCGGGGAGCTGTTTTTT.

The chain has TRBV18 and TRBJ2-1; TRBD2 aligns across 11 bases. The trim removed 3 bases at V and 9 bases at J, leaving 4 bases unmatched. Germline-derived CDR1 and CDR2 are KGHSH and LQKENI. The CDR3 has 14 residues. DNA of the CDR3: TGTGCCAGCTCACCGACTAGCGGGGAAGGTGAGCAGTTCTTC. It encodes CASSPTSGEGEQFF.

The chain joins TRBV15 to TRBJ2-3; weak D call: TRBD2 (6 bases). Trimming took 5 bases from V and 3 from J, leaving 12 bases between them. From germline, CDR1 is LNHNV and CDR2 YYDKDF (reference sequence). The CDR3 totals 14 residues. The DNA of the CDR3 is TGTGCCACCAGCGCGGACGCGGGAACAGATACGCAGTATTTT. This translates into CATSADAGTDTQYF.

The V and J genes are TRBV18 and TRBJ2-1, with TRBD2 identical over 8 bases. The V gene's germline CDR1 is KGHSH and CDR2 LQKENI. CDR3 length equals 17 residues. Trimming took 6 bases from V and 4 from J; bases not matched to a gene: 14. The CDR3 region has the DNA TGTGCCAGCTCCGTCAGCGTGACTAGCGTTAAGTACAATGAGCAGTTCTTC. Residues: CASSVSVTSVKYNEQFF.

The rearrangement uses TRBV7-9 and TRBJ1-1, with no clear D. V gave up 5 bases and J gave up 2 bases, with 15 bases separating them. The CDR3 runs to 15 residues. CDR1 and CDR2 (germline): SEHNR, FQNEAQ (reference sequence). CDR3 sequence: CASSRPGWANTEAFF. The CDR3 nucleotides read TGTGCCAGCAGCCGACCCGGATGGGCCAACACTGAAGCTTTCTTT.

The rearrangement uses TRBV3-1 (or the pseudogene TRBV3-2) and TRBJ1-2; no clear D. The CDR3 is 13 amino acids. Trimming shortened V by 1 base and J by 4 bases, and 7 bases separated the two germline ends. Germline V gene data show CDR1 as LGHDT and CDR2 as YNNKEL (reference sequence). The CDR3 nucleotides read TGTGCCAGCAGCCAAGGGAACCTCTATGGCTACACCTTC. Protein: CASSQGNLYGYTF.

The chain uses TRBV12-5 and TRBJ1-5; D not certain. Germline V gene data show CDR1 as LGHNT and CDR2 as FRNRAP. The CDR3 covers 18 residues. V lost 1 base and J 0 bases, leaving 16 bases between the germline ends. The CDR3 is CASGLEGGLSYSNQPQHF. The CDR3 DNA sequence: TGTGCTAGTGGTTTGGAGGGAGGGTTGAGTTATAGCAATCAGCCCCAGCATTTT.

This clone has a single count. The V and J genes are TRBV7-2 and TRBJ2-2; D ambiguous. Trimming took 2 bases from V and 1 from J, leaving 11 bases between them. CDR1 and CDR2 (germline): SGHTA, FQGNSA. This CDR3 spans 16 amino acids. CDR3: CASSLHLGQNTGELFF. CDR3 bases: TGTGCCAGCAGCTTACATCTGGGCCAGAACACCGGGGAGCTGTTTTTT. The variable domain in full, with the rest retrieved from reference TRBV7-2 and TRBJ2-2, is GAGVSQSPSNKVTEKGKDVELRCDPISGHTALYWYRQSLGQGLEFLIYFQGNSAPDKSGLPSDRFSAERTGGSVSTLTIQRTQQEDSAVYLCASSLHLGQNTGELFFGEGSRLTVL.

The J gene is TRBJ1-2, the V gene TRBV7-2, with 12 bases that match TRBD1. This CDR3 is 14 amino acids long. Germline CDR1 SGHTA, CDR2 FQGNSA. V lost 3 bases to trimming and J lost 9 bases; unmatched junction nucleotides: 5. This CDR3 is CASSFGTGGGSYTF. The CDR3 coding sequence is TGTGCCAGCAGCTTTGGGACAGGGGGCGGTAGCTACACCTTC.

The chain joins TRBV30 to TRBJ1-2, with TRBD1 identical over 7 bases. Trimming cost V 8 bases and J 9 bases; bases outside gene matches: 6. The germline V gene encodes CDR1 GTSNPN and CDR2 SVGIG (reference sequence). This CDR3 spans 10 amino acids. The CDR3 reads CASYRGRYTF. The DNA of the CDR3 is TGTGCCAGTTACAGGGGACGCTACACCTTC. Combining the CDR3 with reference TRBV30 and TRBJ1-2 gives the whole variable domain SQTIHQWPATLVQPVGSPLSLECTVEGTSNPNLYWYRQAAGRGLQLLFYSVGIGQISSEVPQNLSASRPQDRQFILSSKKLLLSDSGFYLCASYRGRYTFGSGTRLTVV.

CDR3 amino acids: CASSQGRGPTDTQYF. The CDR3 DNA reads as TGCGCCAGCAGCCAGGGGCGGGGGCCCACAGATACGCAGTATTTT. The V and J genes are TRBV4-1 and TRBJ2-3, with D perhaps matching TRBD2 (7 bases). The germline V gene has CDR1 MGHRA and CDR2 YSYEKL. Trimming stripped 3 bases from V and 2 bases from J, with 12 bases between. The CDR3 is 15 residues long.

The chain links TRBV6-6 to TRBJ1-5, with 7 nucleotides matching TRBD1. The CDR3 runs to 16 residues. Trimming took 5 bases from V and 5 from J; bases not matched to a gene: 12. Germline lookup yields CDR1 MNHNY and CDR2 SVGAGI (reference sequence). The chain's CDR3 is CASSLDRARGDQPQHF. CDR3 in DNA: TGTGCCAGCAGTCTAGACAGGGCGCGGGGCGATCAGCCCCAGCATTTT.

The chain carries TRBV7-9 and TRBJ2-3, with 7 bases aligning to TRBD1. V was clipped by 3 bases and J by 3 bases; unmatched bases: 9. Germline V CDR1 and CDR2: SEHNR, FQNEAQ (reference sequence). The CDR3 is 16 amino acids. The CDR3 sequence: CASSLGQTIFTDTQYF. The CDR3 region has the DNA TGTGCCAGCAGCTTGGGACAGACAATTTTTACAGATACGCAGTATTTT.

The chain combines TRBV19 with TRBJ2-2; D not certain. CDR1 LNHDA and CDR2 SQIVND come from the germline V gene (reference sequence). Trimming removed 1 base from V and 2 bases from J, with 8 bases in between. This CDR3 comprises 15 residues. CDR3 amino acids: CASSIGAVNTGELFF. In DNA, the CDR3 is TGTGCCAGTAGTATAGGGGCCGTTAACACCGGGGAGCTGTTTTTT.

This chain links TRBV4-1 with TRBJ2-1; 7 nucleotides align to TRBD1. Losses at the gene ends were 4 bases for V and 5 bases for J; bases not matched to a gene: 17. CDR3 length: 18 residues. The germline V gene encodes CDR1 MGHRA and CDR2 YSYEKL. The CDR3 DNA sequence: TGCGCCAGCAGCCGGTCCCAGGGGGAGACAGGGCTCCACAATGAGCAGTTCTTC. This translates into CASSRSQGETGLHNEQFF.

The J gene is TRBJ1-2, the V gene TRBV2; 8 nucleotides agree with TRBD1. The CDR3 has 15 amino acids. Germline CDR1 reads SNHLY; CDR2 reads FYNNEI. V lost 5 bases, J lost 4 bases, and 9 bases stayed unmatched. CDR3 in DNA: TGTGCCAGCAGTTCACAGGGGGAGCTCCCCTATGGCTACACCTTC. Its protein is CASSSQGELPYGYTF.

The rearrangement joins TRBV18 to TRBJ2-1, with a possible D match to TRBD1 (5 bases). From germline, CDR1 is KGHSH and CDR2 LQKENI. This CDR3 contains 17 residues. V lost 0 bases and J lost 4, with 16 bases in between. CDR3 coding DNA: TGTGCCAGCTCACCACCGGGGCAGACAAAGACGTACAATGAGCAGTTCTTC. It encodes CASSPPGQTKTYNEQFF.

This chain joins TRBV6-2 or TRBV6-3 and TRBJ2-7; weak D call: TRBD1 (5 bases). Trimming removed 4 bases from V and 0 bases from J, with 10 bases in between. The germline V gene has CDR1 MNHEY and CDR2 SVGEGT. The CDR3 is 14 residues long. The CDR3 DNA is TGTGCCAGCAGTTCCCCGACAGTCTCCTACGAGCAGTACTTC. Residues: CASSSPTVSYEQYF.

The V and J genes are TRBV6-5 and TRBJ1-1; D call uncertain. Trimming took off 0 bases at V and 8 bases at J, with 7 bases between the two ends. CDR3 length equals 12 residues. Germline V gene data show CDR1 as MNHEY and CDR2 as SVGAGI. The CDR3 region has the DNA TGTGCCAGCAGTTACTCAGGAAGGGAAGCTTTCTTT. As protein: CASSYSGREAFF.

This chain uses TRBV6-5 with TRBJ2-7; 9 bases line up with TRBD1. The V and J ends lost 6 bases and 7 bases, in that order; junction bases with no gene match: 7. Germline V gene lookup returns CDR1 MNHEY and CDR2 SVGAGI. This CDR3 contains 13 residues. The CDR3: CASSTGTGWEQYF. DNA for the CDR3: TGTGCCAGCAGCACCGGGACAGGGTGGGAGCAGTACTTC.

V gene TRBV6-6 combines with J gene TRBJ2-1, with D perhaps TRBD2 (5 bases). The CDR3 spans 15 residues. V dropped 8 bases and J dropped 7 bases, with 21 bases sitting between them. In germline, CDR1 is MNHNY, CDR2 SVGAGI (reference sequence). CDR3 sequence (DNA): TGTGCCAGCCGTTCGCACAACGCCGGGGTGAATGAGCAGTTCTTC. This translates into CASRSHNAGVNEQFF.